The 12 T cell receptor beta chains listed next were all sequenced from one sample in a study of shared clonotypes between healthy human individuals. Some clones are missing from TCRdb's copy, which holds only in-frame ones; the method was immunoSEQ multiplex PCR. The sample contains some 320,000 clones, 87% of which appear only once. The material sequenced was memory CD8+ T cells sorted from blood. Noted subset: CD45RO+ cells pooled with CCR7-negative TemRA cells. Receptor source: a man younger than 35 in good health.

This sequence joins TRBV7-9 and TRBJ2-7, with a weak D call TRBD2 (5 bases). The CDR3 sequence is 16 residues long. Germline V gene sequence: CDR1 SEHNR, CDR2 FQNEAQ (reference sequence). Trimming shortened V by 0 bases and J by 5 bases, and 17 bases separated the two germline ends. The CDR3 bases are TGTGCCAGCAGCTTAGCGAGGGAAGGTTTCCACGACGAGCAGTACTTC. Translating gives CASSLAREGFHDEQYF. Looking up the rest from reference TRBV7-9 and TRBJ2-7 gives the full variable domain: DTGVSQNPRHKITKRGQNVTFRCDPISEHNRLYWYRQTLGQGPEFLTYFQNEAQLEKSRLLSDRFSAERPKGSFSTLEIQRTEQGDSAMYLCASSLAREGFHDEQYFGPGTRLTVT.

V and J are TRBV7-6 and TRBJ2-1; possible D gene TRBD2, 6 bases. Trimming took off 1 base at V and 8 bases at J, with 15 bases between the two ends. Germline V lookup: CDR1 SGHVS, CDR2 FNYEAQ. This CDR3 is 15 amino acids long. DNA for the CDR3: TGTGCCAGCAGCTTAGATAGCGGTCTAGTGCATGAGCAGTTCTTC. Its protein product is CASSLDSGLVHEQFF.

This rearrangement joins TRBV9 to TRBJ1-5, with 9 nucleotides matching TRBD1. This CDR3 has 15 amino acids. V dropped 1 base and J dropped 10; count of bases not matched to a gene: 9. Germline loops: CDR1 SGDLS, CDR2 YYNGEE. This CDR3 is CASSVSSGQGEPQHF. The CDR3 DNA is TGTGCCAGCAGCGTATCCTCGGGACAGGGCGAACCCCAGCATTTT.

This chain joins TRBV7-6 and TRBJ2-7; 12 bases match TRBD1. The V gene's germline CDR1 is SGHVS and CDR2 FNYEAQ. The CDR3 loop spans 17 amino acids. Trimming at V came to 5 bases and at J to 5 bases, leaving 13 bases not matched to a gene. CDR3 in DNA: TGTGCCAGCAGCGTCCGGGACAGGGGGCGTATTGTCCACGAGCAGTACTTC. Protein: CASSVRDRGRIVHEQYF. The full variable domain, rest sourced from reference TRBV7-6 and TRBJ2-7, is GAGVSQSPRYKVTKRGQDVALRCDPISGHVSLYWYRQALGQGPEFLTYFNYEAQQDKSGLPNDRFSAERPEGSISTLTIQRTEQRDSAMYRCASSVRDRGRIVHEQYFGPGTRLTVT.

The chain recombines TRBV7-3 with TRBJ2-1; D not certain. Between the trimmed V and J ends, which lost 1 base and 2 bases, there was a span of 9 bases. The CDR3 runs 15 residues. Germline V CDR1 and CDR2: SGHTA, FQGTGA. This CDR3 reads CASSLRSRPYNEQFF. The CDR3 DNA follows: TGTGCCAGCAGCTTAAGGTCCCGGCCCTACAATGAGCAGTTCTTC.

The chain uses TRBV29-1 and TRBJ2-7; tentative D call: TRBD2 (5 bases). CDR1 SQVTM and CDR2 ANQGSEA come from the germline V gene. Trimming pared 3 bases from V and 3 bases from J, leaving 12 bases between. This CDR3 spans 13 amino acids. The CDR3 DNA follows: TGCAGCGTTGATCCCAGGAGGAGCTACGAGCAGTACTTC. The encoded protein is CSVDPRRSYEQYF.

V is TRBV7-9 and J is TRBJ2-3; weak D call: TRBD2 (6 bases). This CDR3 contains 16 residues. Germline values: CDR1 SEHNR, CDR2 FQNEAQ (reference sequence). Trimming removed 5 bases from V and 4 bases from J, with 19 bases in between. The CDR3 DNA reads TGTGCCAGCAGCCATCGATCGACTAGGGACCCAGATACGCAGTATTTT. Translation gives CASSHRSTRDPDTQYF.

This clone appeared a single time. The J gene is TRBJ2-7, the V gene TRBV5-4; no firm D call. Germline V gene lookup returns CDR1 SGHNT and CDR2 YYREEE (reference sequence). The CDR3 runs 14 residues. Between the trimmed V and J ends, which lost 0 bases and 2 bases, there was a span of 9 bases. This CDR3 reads CASSLETRPYEQYF. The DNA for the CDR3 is TGTGCCAGCAGCTTGGAGACAAGACCCTACGAGCAGTACTTC.

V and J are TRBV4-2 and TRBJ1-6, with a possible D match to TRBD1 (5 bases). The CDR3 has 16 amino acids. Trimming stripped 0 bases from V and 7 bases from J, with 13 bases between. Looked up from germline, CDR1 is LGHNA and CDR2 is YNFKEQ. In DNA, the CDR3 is TGTGCCAGCAGCCAAGATGGCCCGGGGGGGAATTCACCCCTCCACTTT. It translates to CASSQDGPGGNSPLHF.

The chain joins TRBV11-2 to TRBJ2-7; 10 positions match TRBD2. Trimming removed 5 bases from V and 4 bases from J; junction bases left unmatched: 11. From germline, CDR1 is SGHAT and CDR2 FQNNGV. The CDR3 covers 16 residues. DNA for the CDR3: TGTGCCAGCAGCCGGAGACTAGCGGGTGAAGGTTACGAGCAGTACTTC. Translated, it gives CASSRRLAGEGYEQYF.

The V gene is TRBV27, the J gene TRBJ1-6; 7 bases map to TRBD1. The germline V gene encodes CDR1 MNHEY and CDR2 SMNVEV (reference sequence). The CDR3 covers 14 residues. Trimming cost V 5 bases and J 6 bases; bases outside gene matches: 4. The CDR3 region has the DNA TGTGCCAGCAGTAGACAGGGATCTAATTCACCCCTCCACTTT. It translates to CASSRQGSNSPLHF.

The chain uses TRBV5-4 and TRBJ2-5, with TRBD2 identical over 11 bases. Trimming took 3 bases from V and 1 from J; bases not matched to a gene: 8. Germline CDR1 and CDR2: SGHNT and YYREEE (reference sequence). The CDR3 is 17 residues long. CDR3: CASSSLPGLAAQETQYF. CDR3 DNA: TGTGCCAGCAGCTCGTTACCGGGACTAGCGGCCCAAGAGACCCAGTACTTC. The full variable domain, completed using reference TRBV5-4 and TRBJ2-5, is ETGVTQSPTHLIKTRGQQVTLRCSSQSGHNTVSWYQQALGQGPQFIFQYYREEENGRGNFPPRFSGLQFPNYSSELNVNALELDDSALYLCASSSLPGLAAQETQYFGPGTRLLVL.